The present T cell receptor (beta chain) was sequenced within a study of metastatic and nonmetastatic thyroid tumors. On this clone: What it binds is not known. This CDR3 fails to terminate in the conserved phenylalanine or tryptophan, so it likely reflects a read error.

Every patient was untreated before thyroid surgery. The V end was cut by 5 bases, the J end by 9 bases, with 17 bases between. The V gene's germline CDR1 is MNHNS and CDR2 SASEGT. The CDR3 consists of 13 residues. Notes on the study in general: Significantly higher TCR beta diversity was reportedly seen in malignant thyroid tumors than benign nodules, in blood and tumor.

Study processing details: Using the CDR3 differences seen across clinicopathological groups, the authors built a distant-metastasis classifier for papillary thyroid cancer, which was meant to discriminate distant-metastatic patients. TCRdb re-called the PCR reads via MiXCR. These V and J calls originate from TCRdb's pipeline instead of the authors' own analysis. This sample carries around 35,000 clones, 16% of them seen once, and the ten largest clones take 3% to 4%. The V gene is TRBV6-1, the J gene TRBJ2-7; D not resolved. The receptor comes from a female donor with papillary thyroid cancer or a benign thyroid nodule (not recorded which). Some clones in this sample may be carry-over from other donors' samples. The sequenced sample consisted of blood. CDR3 residues: CASSLCPDRGQYL. DNA for the CDR3: TGTGCCAGCAGTCTTTGTCCGGACCGCGGGCAGTACCTC.